The clone carrying this TCR beta chain was seen a single time. CDR3 length: 13 amino acids. V was pared by 7 bases and J by 4 bases, with 8 bases between. Germline V gives CDR1 MNHEY, CDR2 SVGAGI. These data are taken from a study of blood T cell repertoires in COVID-19. As for the study in general: Researchers got acute and convalescent COVID-19 samples from the United States, Italy and Spain. The cDNA or gDNA used as material had been derived from T cells, B-cell-depleted T cells, or PBMCs.

As handled by the study authors: Estimation of nucleated cell counts relied on the amplification of reference gene primers. Only in-frame clones appear in the TCRdb table, and some are missing; sequencing was by immunoSEQ multiplex PCR. That table gives V, J and clone size, and the DNA gave D and trimming. The sample includes more than 100,000 clones, about 90% of them seen just once. This clonotype was obtained from a woman aged 55-69 years with acute or convalescent COVID-19. The sample consisted of peripheral blood. The chain recombines TRBV6-5 with TRBJ2-6, with D hard to call. The CDR3 loop is CASTPRGANVLTF. CDR3 in DNA: TGTGCCAGCACCCCCAGAGGGGCCAACGTCCTGACTTTC.